Below are 7 T cell receptor beta chains sequenced from a single sample in a study of shared clonotypes between healthy human individuals. Repertoires were generated with immunoSEQ multiplex PCR, while TCRdb's copy carries only in-frame clones and drops some. The sample records over 2 million clones, 85% to 95% being singletons. Sequenced sample: naive CD4+ T cells from PBMCs. Indicated subset: CD45RA+ positively selected. The receptor set was obtained from a man between 18 and 29 years old in good health. Some clones in this sample may be carry-over from other donors' samples.

The gene calls are TRBV7-3 and TRBJ1-1; perhaps TRBD1 as D (6 bases). V was shortened by 3 bases and J by 4 bases, with 12 bases between the two germline ends. This CDR3 contains 14 residues. Per the germline V gene, CDR1 is SGHTA and CDR2 is FQGTGA. CDR3 sequence reads: CASSLDRETTEAFF. CDR3 DNA: TGTGCCAGCAGCTTGGACAGAGAGACCACTGAAGCTTTCTTT.

Turning to this clone: Other nucleotide sequences from this sample produce the same CDR3. This sequence joins TRBV5-4 and TRBJ1-2, with unresolved D. The V end was cut by 0 bases, the J end by 5 bases, with 5 bases between. CDR1 is SGHNT and CDR2 is YYREEE in the germline V gene (reference sequence). This CDR3 has 12 amino acids. CDR3 bases: TGTGCCAGCAGCTTGGATAGTTATGGCTACACCTTC. Amino acids: CASSLDSYGYTF.

The rearrangement uses TRBV7-9 and TRBJ1-2; unclear D gene. Germline V gene lookup returns CDR1 SEHNR and CDR2 FQNEAQ (reference sequence). This CDR3 is 16 amino acids long. Trimming took 2 bases from V and 2 from J, leaving 15 bases between them. CDR3 DNA: TGTGCCAGCAGCTTAAGACTAGGCAGCCCGAACTATGGCTACACCTTC. It yields the protein CASSLRLGSPNYGYTF.

This clone was counted once. V usage is TRBV9 and J usage is TRBJ1-2; TRBD1 matches 8 bases. The CDR3 contains 15 residues. The germline gives CDR1 SGDLS, CDR2 YYNGEE. After removal of 4 bases from V and 3 bases from J, the junction contained 8 bases not matched to a gene. The CDR3 DNA reads as TGTGCCAGCAGCCCAGGGGGCAGGGGTGACTATGGCTACACCTTC. Encoded protein: CASSPGGRGDYGYTF. Supplemented by reference TRBV9 and TRBJ1-2, the full variable domain reads DSGVTQTPKHLITATGQRVTLRCSPRSGDLSVYWYQQSLDQGLQFLIQYYNGEERAKGNILERFSAQQFPDLHSELNLSSLELGDSALYFCASSPGGRGDYGYTFGSGTRLTVV.

DNA for the CDR3: TGTGCCAGCTCACCACTTGGGACAGGACCCTACGAGCAGTACTTC. It translates to CASSPLGTGPYEQYF. The chain couples TRBV18 to TRBJ2-7, with 8 bases aligning to TRBD1. The V gene end was trimmed by 1 base and the J gene end by 2 bases; junction bases not matched to a gene: 4. The CDR3 length is 15 residues. The V gene's germline CDR1 is KGHSH and CDR2 LQKENI.

V and J are TRBV19 and TRBJ2-7, with D perhaps TRBD1 or TRBD2 (5 bases each). The CDR3 loop spans 14 amino acids. With 6 bases removed from V and 3 bases from J, the gap between germline ends came to 15 bases. The germline V gene has CDR1 LNHDA and CDR2 SQIVND (reference sequence). The CDR3 reads CASSERGTHYEQYF. The CDR3 DNA reads TGTGCCAGTAGCGAAAGAGGGACCCACTACGAGCAGTACTTC.

This rearrangement joins TRBV11-2 to TRBJ2-1, with TRBD2 identical over 11 bases. Germline CDR1 is SGHAT and CDR2 is FQNNGV. This CDR3 has 15 amino acids. Trimming removed 5 bases from V and 7 bases from J; junction bases left unmatched: 7. This CDR3 reads CASSLLAGGSNEQFF. DNA for the CDR3: TGTGCCAGCAGCCTTCTAGCGGGAGGTTCTAATGAGCAGTTCTTC.